This T cell receptor (beta chain) stems from a study of shared clonotypes between healthy human individuals. With regard to this clone: Its matching antigen is unknown.

Study-wide findings and caveats: Unshared clonotypes carried lower generation probabilities than those common to all four donors.

Deep-level settings were used for running the assay. Replicate PCRs for sorted subsets used around 200 ng DNA; this equaled some 30,000 T cell genomes. The assay was immunoSEQ multiplex PCR, and TCRdb's table has in-frame clones only and misses some. The sample lists roughly 1,800,000 clones; just under 95% were seen once. In germline, CDR1 is SEHNR, CDR2 FQNEAQ (reference sequence). The V end lost 7 bases, the J end lost 7 bases, and 16 bases lay between the germline ends. This CDR3 has 13 residues. Terminally differentiated effector memory CD45RA+ cells were excluded by CCR7 positive selection of CD45RO-negative cells. Every one of the donors was a Caucasian adult that lived in Nashville, Tennessee.

This chain connects TRBV7-9 to TRBJ1-1; maybe TRBD1 (6 bases). The sequence derives from a man younger than 35 in good health. Sequenced material: naive CD8+ T cells sorted from blood. CDR3 nucleotides: TGTGCCAGCACCTTGGACAGCCCCCTTGAAGCTTTCTTT. It encodes CASTLDSPLEAFF.